The T cell receptor (beta chain) under discussion was sequenced for a study of T cell responses to AZD1222 COVID-19 vaccine. Regarding the study as a whole: In all cases, repertoires were sampled only after the peak T cell response. Donors were largely white British and mainly female; clonal diversity was possibly underestimated. Two AZD1222 administrations were followed by greater Spike-specific TCR breadth and depth. Dominant at 160-218 and 743-854, vaccine-associated CD4 TCRs also spanned spike.

Germline values: CDR1 SGHRS, CDR2 YFSETQ. The CDR3 is 16 amino acids. The V end was cut by 2 bases, the J end by 0 bases, with 12 bases between. Sequenced by immunoSEQ multiplex PCR; TCRdb stores in-frame clones only, minus some. The data show about 160,000 clones, about 92% seen once. On this clone itself: The antigen is unknown.

The sequencing used peripheral blood, collected on day 0 of MenACWY control vaccination. This rearrangement joins TRBV5-1 to TRBJ2-1; D perhaps matches TRBD2 (6 bases). The sequence was collected from an adult in good health. CDR3 DNA: TGCGCCAGCAGCTTAGTCGGGAGCGGCTCCTACAATGAGCAGTTCTTC. This translates into CASSLVGSGSYNEQFF.